This T cell receptor (beta chain) is from a study of OX40 agonist ivuxolimab in advanced cancers. Overall study findings and caveats: Partial responders dosed at 0.1-3.0 mg/kg displayed clonal expansion ranking among the lowest. Researchers report that CD8+ T cells had, on average, more expanded clones than CD4+.

A remark on this clone: Its antigen is unidentified.

TCRdb's table, derived via immunoSEQ multiplex PCR, lists solely in-frame clones and lacks some. The data hold about 41,000 clones, with around nine tenths observed a single time. This CDR3 has 16 amino acids. The germline CDR1 and CDR2 sequences are MDHEN and SYDVKM. Between the trimmed V and J ends, which lost 4 bases and 0 bases, there was a span of 16 bases. This chain uses TRBV28 with TRBJ2-7; D not certain. The receptor was derived from an adult with an advanced solid tumor such as melanoma, head and neck, liver or kidney cancer. The sequenced sample was CD4+ or CD8+ T cells sorted from blood, obtained in a trial of the OX40 agonist ivuxolimab. The CDR3 loop reads CASSSPTESLSYEQYF. The CDR3 nucleotides read TGTGCCAGCAGTTCCCCGACGGAGTCCCTCTCCTACGAGCAGTACTTC.